This is a list of T cell receptor beta chains from one sample in a study of tumor and adjacent non-tumor tissue in lung cancer. TCRdb used MiXCR to reprocess the multiplex PCR reads, holding one entry per CDR3 protein. The data show under 95,000 distinct CDR3 sequences, with 65% to 75% seen just once and about a sixth held by the top ten. Sequencing was carried out using lung tumor tissue. The receptors were sampled from a man aged 55 to 70 with non-small cell lung cancer. The CDR3 runs from the conserved cysteine through the conserved F or W. The D gene is left open where the match is weak. The size entry is marked missing in some rows and otherwise reads once, few, many or a size class.

cdr3_aa cdr3_nt j_call v_call clone_size d_call
CSVDLAGGPTGELFF TGCAGCGTTGACCTAGCGGGGGGGCCCACCGGGGAGCTGTTTTTT TRBJ2-2 TRBV29-1 many TRBD2
CDSSQENRGLSETKYF TGTGACAGCAGCCAAGAGAACAGGGGGCTGTCAGAGACCAAGTACTTC TRBJ2-5 TRBV4-2 - TRBD1
CASSIGMPDTQYF TGTGCCAGCAGTATCGGGATGCCGGATACGCAATATTTT TRBJ2-3 TRBV6-6 - -
CASTTGAKNNEKLFF TGCGCCAGCACTACCGGGGCCAAGAATAATGAAAAACTGTTTTTT TRBJ1-4 TRBV5-1 - -
CASSEGTRGYNERFF TGTGCCAGCAGTGAAGGGACAAGGGGATACAATGAGCGGTTCTTC TRBJ2-1 TRBV6-1 - -
CASIYGGTGELFF TGTGCCAGCATCTATGGGGGGACCGGGGAGCTGTTTTTT TRBJ2-2 TRBV6-6 - -
CASTSSQGAYYNEQFF TGTGCCAGCACCTCATCACAGGGTGCATACTACAATGAGCAGTTCTTC TRBJ2-1 TRBV12-3/TRBV12-4 - -
CSVLTESKVIEAFF TGCAGCGTTTTGACTGAGTCGAAGGTTATTGAAGCTTTCTTT TRBJ1-1 TRBV29-1 - -
CDSSSGLTGATNTGELFF TGTGACAGCAGCTCGGGATTAACGGGAGCGACGAACACCGGGGAGCTGTTTTTT TRBJ2-2 TRBV11-2 - -
CVSMGQMNTKAFF TGTGTCAGCATGGGACAGATGAACACTAAAGCTTTCTTT TRBJ1-1 TRBV6-1 - TRBD1
CASSTTGGDSNQPQHF TGTGCCAGTAGCACTACAGGGGGCGATAGCAATCAGCCCCAGCATTTT TRBJ1-5 TRBV6-5 once TRBD1
CSARGESYNEQFF TGCAGTGCTAGGGGGGAGTCCTACAATGAGCAGTTCTTC TRBJ2-1 TRBV20-1 many -
CASKGHEDDTQYF TGTGCCAGCAAAGGTCACGAAGACGATACGCAGTATTTT TRBJ2-3 TRBV28 - -
CAWKDSGVYNEQFF TGTGCCTGGAAGGATAGCGGGGTTTACAATGAGCAGTTCTTC TRBJ2-1 TRBV30 many TRBD2
CASSITDRRPYEEYF TGTGCCAGCAGTATAACGGACAGGAGGCCCTACGAGGAGTACTTC TRBJ2-7 TRBV11-1 - TRBD1
CASSYQVNTDALF TGTGCCAGCAGTTATCAGGTGAACACAGATGCTTTGTTT TRBJ1-1 TRBV6-5 - -
CASSRSGFMDTEAFF TGTGCCAGCAGCCGGAGCGGGTTTATGGACACTGAAGCTTTCTTT TRBJ1-1 TRBV7-2 once -
CASSRTSTDTQYF TGTGCCAGCAGCCGGACTAGCACAGATACGCAGTATTTT TRBJ2-3 TRBV6-2/TRBV6-3 many -
CASSFRRGGLRATGEQYF TGTGCCAGCAGTTTTAGGCGGGGGGGACTTCGGGCCACAGGCGAGCAGTACTTC TRBJ2-7 TRBV12-3/TRBV12-4 - TRBD2
CSSGQDPQAGGYEQYF TGTTCCAGCGGCCAAGATCCACAAGCGGGAGGCTACGAGCAGTACTTC TRBJ2-7 TRBV4-2 once TRBD2